The rows below give T cell receptor beta chains drawn from one sample of a study of blood T cell repertoires in COVID-19. Here immunoSEQ multiplex PCR was the method, and the copy in TCRdb shows in-frame clones only, minus some. The data show 100,000 or so clones, 91% seen once. Sequencing input: peripheral blood. The receptors here all came from a man between 18 and 35 years old with acute or convalescent COVID-19. Both conserved end residues are part of each CDR3. The D gene is left open where the match is weak. Expanded clones get a size class; other rows say once, few or many, or leave the size out.

D	V	length	J	size	CDR3	DNA
TRBD2	TRBV30	14	TRBJ2-5	NA	CAWIIAGGQETQYF	TGTGCCTGGATCATTGCGGGGGGCCAAGAGACCCAGTACTTC
NA	TRBV24-1	15	TRBJ2-3	NA	CATSGSHRGSNTQYF	TGTGCCACCAGTGGATCCCACAGAGGGAGTAATACGCAGTATTTT
TRBD2	TRBV14	16	TRBJ2-1	NA	CASSQDPGLVDNEQFF	TGTGCCAGCAGCCAAGATCCCGGACTAGTTGACAATGAGCAGTTCTTC
NA	TRBV6-2/TRBV6-3	13	TRBJ1-2	NA	CASSSLAGYGYTF	TGTGCCAGCAGTAGTCTGGCGGGGTACGGCTACACCTTC
NA	TRBV19	14	TRBJ1-1	NA	CASSISGVNTEAFF	TGTGCCAGTAGTATTTCAGGGGTGAACACTGAAGCTTTCTTT
NA	TRBV6-5	15	TRBJ1-1	NA	CASNNFGLSITEAFF	TGTGCCAGCAACAATTTCGGACTCTCTATCACTGAAGCTTTCTTT
NA	TRBV6-5	12	TRBJ1-2	NA	CATMTANYGYTF	TGTGCCACCATGACAGCTAACTATGGCTACACCTTC
NA	TRBV4-1	14	TRBJ2-7	NA	CASSPLTGSYEQYF	TGCGCCAGCAGCCCACTGACTGGCTCCTACGAGCAGTACTTC
NA	TRBV6-5	13	TRBJ1-1	NA	CASSQIRNTEAFF	TGTGCCAGCAGTCAAATTAGAAACACTGAAGCTTTCTTT
NA	TRBV6-5	14	TRBJ2-5	NA	CASSYYSNQETQYF	TGTGCCAGCAGTTATTACAGTAACCAAGAGACCCAGTACTTC
TRBD2	TRBV27	16	TRBJ2-7	once	CASSLSPSGGPYEQYF	TGTGCCAGCAGTTTATCCCCTAGCGGAGGCCCCTACGAGCAGTACTTC
TRBD2	TRBV5-6	16	TRBJ2-7	NA	CASSFKLAGARDEQYF	TGTGCCAGCAGCTTCAAACTAGCGGGAGCTCGCGACGAGCAGTACTTC
NA	TRBV20-1	11	TRBJ1-1	NA	CSARDPPVAFF	TGCAGTGCTAGAGATCCTCCGGTAGCTTTCTTT
TRBD1	TRBV30	14	TRBJ1-4	few	CAWGPGQGALELFF	TGTGCCTGGGGTCCGGGACAGGGGGCTCTGGAACTGTTTTTT
TRBD1	TRBV5-5	15	TRBJ1-2	NA	CASSSVQGANYGYTF	TGTGCCAGCAGCTCGGTACAGGGGGCAAACTATGGCTACACCTTC